These 32 T cell receptor beta chains were all obtained from the same sample, sequenced in a study of beta chain features in type 1 diabetes. As every portion of the isolated RNA was reverse transcribed, the sequencing read expressed TCRB transcripts. Produced via immunoSEQ multiplex PCR; TCRdb's table is partial and in-frame only. This table has a few hundred thousand clones, about 16% appearing once. Sequenced material: naive CD4+ T cells from blood. The receptors here all came from a woman younger than 35 in good health.

This sequence joins TRBV4-1 and TRBJ2-1; 8 bases are a match to TRBD2. The ends lost 6 bases at V and 5 bases at J; junction bases unmatched: 6. The CDR3 is 14 amino acids. The germline gives CDR1 MGHRA, CDR2 YSYEKL. CDR3 DNA: TGCGCCAGCAGGCGGGGGGCTCTGGACAATGAGCAGTTCTTC. Amino acid sequence: CASRRGALDNEQFF.

This clone was recorded a few times. This chain uses TRBV7-2 with TRBJ2-5; perhaps TRBD2 as D (5 bases). The CDR3 is 14 residues long. The germline V gene encodes CDR1 SGHTA and CDR2 FQGNSA. With 1 base removed from V and 5 bases from J, the gap between germline ends came to 11 bases. The CDR3, as DNA: TGTGCCAGCAGCTTAGGTACTAGAAGGGAGACCCAGTACTTC. Protein product: CASSLGTRRETQYF.

A few counts support this clone. The rearrangement joins TRBV7-2 to TRBJ1-2; unclear D gene. Trimming removed 1 base from V and 2 bases from J, with 8 bases in between. In germline, CDR1 is SGHTA, CDR2 FQGNSA. The CDR3 loop spans 14 amino acids. The CDR3 loop is CASSLVLENYGYTF. In nucleotides, the CDR3 is TGTGCCAGCAGCTTAGTGTTAGAGAACTATGGCTACACCTTC.

This clone has a handful of counts. The gene calls are TRBV25-1 and TRBJ1-3, with TRBD1 matching over 7 bases. Germline V gene lookup returns CDR1 MGHDK and CDR2 SYGVNS. After removal of 4 bases from V and 0 bases from J, the junction contained 0 bases not matched to a gene. There are 14 residues in the CDR3. CDR3 bases: TGTGCCAGCAGTGGGGACAGCTCTGGAAACACCATATATTTT. Amino acids: CASSGDSSGNTIYF.

This clone was observed a few times. V gene TRBV7-9 combines with J gene TRBJ2-3; unclear D gene. Germline assignment: CDR1 SEHNR and CDR2 FQNEAQ (reference sequence). The CDR3 is made up of 12 amino acids. The V end was cut by 5 bases, the J end by 5 bases, with 8 bases between. The CDR3 here is CASSTERDTQYF. The CDR3 nucleotides are TGTGCCAGCAGCACCGAGAGAGATACGCAGTATTTT.

The DNA of the CDR3 is TGCAGCGTTGAACCGAGGGACTATGGCTACACCTTC. The encoded protein is CSVEPRDYGYTF. This sequence joins TRBV29-1 and TRBJ1-2; D gene ambiguous. Trimming left V 2 bases short and J 3 bases short, with 7 bases between. Germline CDR1 reads SQVTM; CDR2 reads ANQGSEA. This CDR3 comprises 12 residues. Drawing the rest from reference TRBV29-1 and TRBJ1-2, the complete variable domain is SAVISQKPSRDICQRGTSLTIQCQVDSQVTMMFWYRQQPGQSLTLIATANQGSEATYESGFVIDKFPISRPNLTFSTLTVSNMSPEDSSIYLCSVEPRDYGYTFGSGTRLTVV.

The chain joins TRBV25-1 to TRBJ1-2; TRBD1 is a possible D gene (6 bases). V was trimmed by 0 bases and J by 7 bases, leaving 15 bases between them. CDR1 is MGHDK, CDR2 SYGVNS, per germline. CDR3 size: 15 residues. CDR3 in DNA: TGTGCCAGCAGTGAATATGATGGGGGCTTGGGTGGCTACACCTTC. Amino acid sequence: CASSEYDGGLGGYTF.

CDR3 sequence: CAWRTQGIGGYTF. CDR3 DNA sequence: TGTGCCTGGAGGACCCAGGGGATCGGTGGCTACACCTTC. V usage is TRBV30 and J usage is TRBJ1-2; possible D gene TRBD1, 6 bases. The CDR3 consists of 13 residues. V lost 3 bases and J lost 7, with 15 bases in between. Germline CDR1 GTSNPN, CDR2 SVGIG (reference sequence).

J is TRBJ2-2 and V is TRBV30; D may be TRBD1 (5 bases). V was clipped by 0 bases and J by 5 bases, with 16 bases between them. This CDR3 has 16 residues. Per germline, CDR1 GTSNPN and CDR2 SVGIG (reference sequence). CDR3 nucleotide sequence: TGTGCCTGGAGTGTACGTGGCAGGGAAGAAACCGGGGAGCTGTTTTTT. Translating it yields CAWSVRGREETGELFF. Looking up the rest from reference TRBV30 and TRBJ2-2 gives the full variable domain: SQTIHQWPATLVQPVGSPLSLECTVEGTSNPNLYWYRQAAGRGLQLLFYSVGIGQISSEVPQNLSASRPQDRQFILSSKKLLLSDSGFYLCAWSVRGREETGELFFGEGSRLTVL.

The chain combines TRBV5-1 with TRBJ1-2, with D possibly matching TRBD1 (5 bases). This CDR3 is built from 14 residues. Trimming removed 0 bases from V and 7 bases from J, with 13 bases in between. In germline, CDR1 is SGHRS, CDR2 YFSETQ. The CDR3 region is CASSLGQGVSGYTF. DNA of the CDR3: TGCGCCAGCAGCTTGGGGCAGGGTGTGAGTGGCTACACCTTC.

This clone was seen a few times. J is TRBJ2-1 and V is TRBV18, with 9 bases identical to TRBD1. Germline trimming cut 0 bases from V and 7 bases from J; bases unmatched to any gene: 4. The CDR3 spans 15 residues. The germline V gene encodes CDR1 KGHSH and CDR2 LQKENI. CDR3 region: CASSPPGQGRNEQFF. In DNA form, the CDR3 reads TGTGCCAGCTCACCACCGGGACAGGGTCGTAATGAGCAGTTCTTC.

This clone was observed a handful of times. This chain's CDR3 is CASSSLLAGDRNEQFF. The CDR3, as DNA: TGTGCCAGCTCATCACTACTAGCGGGAGATCGGAATGAGCAGTTCTTC. J is TRBJ2-1 and V is TRBV18, with 11 nucleotides matching TRBD2. The CDR3 sequence is 16 residues long. The V segment lost 5 bases and the J segment 7 bases; nucleotides outside the gene matches: 10. Looked up from germline, CDR1 is KGHSH and CDR2 is LQKENI.

The CDR3 nucleotides read TGTGCCAGCAGCTTAGGAAGGACACCGTCTGGAAACACCATATATTTT. Translation gives CASSLGRTPSGNTIYF. V usage is TRBV7-8 and J usage is TRBJ1-3, with D tentatively TRBD1 (5 bases). Looked up from germline, CDR1 is SGHVS and CDR2 is FQNEAQ. Trimming took off 1 base at V and 1 base at J, with 11 bases between the two ends. This CDR3 has 16 amino acids.

This clone was seen a few times. The V gene is TRBV4-2, the J gene TRBJ2-5; D might be TRBD1 (5 bases). Germline values: CDR1 LGHNA, CDR2 YNFKEQ. The CDR3 spans 14 residues. The V and J ends lost 0 bases and 6 bases respectively, with 11 bases between them. CDR3: CASSQDRAVKTQYF. Here the CDR3 DNA reads TGTGCCAGCAGCCAAGACAGGGCGGTAAAGACCCAGTACTTC.

This clone showed up just a few times. This chain connects TRBV20-1 to TRBJ2-7, with D hard to call. Germline CDR1 DFQATT, CDR2 SNEGSKA (reference sequence). The CDR3 sequence is 11 residues long. Trimming stripped 7 bases from V and 3 bases from J, with 10 bases between. The CDR3 spells CSGSVRYEQYF. The CDR3 bases are TGCAGTGGATCGGTGCGCTACGAGCAGTACTTC.

The DNA of the CDR3 is TGTGCCAGCTCACCACCTAACACAGAGCAGTACTTC. This gives the protein CASSPPNTEQYF. V is TRBV18 and J is TRBJ2-7; no reliable D call. The CDR3 runs to 12 residues. V lost 0 bases and J 7 bases, leaving 7 bases between the germline ends. Germline CDR1 and CDR2: KGHSH and LQKENI.

A remark on this clone: The same CDR3 arises from other DNA sequences in this sample as well. CDR3 nucleotide sequence: TGTGCCAGCAGTCTGCAGGGGTACGAGCAGTACTTC. This translates into CASSLQGYEQYF. The chain is built from TRBV28 and TRBJ2-7; D perhaps matches TRBD1 (6 bases). Germline V lookup: CDR1 MDHEN, CDR2 SYDVKM. CDR3 length equals 12 residues. Trimming cost V 5 bases and J 4 bases, with 9 bases left between them.

This clone was seen a few times. The chain links TRBV18 to TRBJ2-1, with D tentatively TRBD2 (5 bases). The CDR3 has 15 residues. From germline, CDR1 is KGHSH and CDR2 LQKENI. Trimming stripped 0 bases from V and 2 bases from J, with 8 bases between. DNA for the CDR3: TGTGCCAGCTCACCACCGCGAGCGGCCTACAATGAGCAGTTCTTC. It yields the protein CASSPPRAAYNEQFF.

This clone has only a few counts. The chain carries TRBV27 and TRBJ2-3, with TRBD2 matching over 9 bases. Trimming took 5 bases from V and 10 from J; bases not matched to a gene: 13. Germline lookup yields CDR1 MNHEY and CDR2 SMNVEV (reference sequence). CDR3 length equals 15 residues. The CDR3 bases are TGTGCCAGCAGTATAGGGACTAGCTGGGGAGTAGCGCAGTATTTT. Encoded protein: CASSIGTSWGVAQYF.

The V and J genes are TRBV6-1 and TRBJ2-7, with D possibly being TRBD1 (5 bases). Per germline, CDR1 MNHNS and CDR2 SASEGT. Trimming cost V 8 bases and J 5 bases, with 13 bases left between them. The CDR3 is made up of 12 amino acids. CDR3 region: CASGAVVNEQYF. The CDR3 DNA reads as TGTGCCAGCGGGGCGGTGGTAAACGAGCAGTACTTC.

The rearrangement joins TRBV7-2 to TRBJ2-3; 7 bases map to TRBD2. The germline V gene encodes CDR1 SGHTA and CDR2 FQGNSA. V trimming: 5 bases; J trimming: 4 bases; junction bases outside the gene matches: 3. This CDR3 is built from 13 residues. The CDR3 DNA is TGTGCCAGCAGCGGGAGGGCCTCAGATACGCAGTATTTT. Translation: CASSGRASDTQYF. The complete variable domain, with remaining parts taken from reference TRBV7-2 and TRBJ2-3, reads GAGVSQSPSNKVTEKGKDVELRCDPISGHTALYWYRQSLGQGLEFLIYFQGNSAPDKSGLPSDRFSAERTGGSVSTLTIQRTQQEDSAVYLCASSGRASDTQYFGPGTRLTVL.

The rearrangement uses TRBV18 and TRBJ2-3; D gene unclear. The germline gives CDR1 KGHSH, CDR2 LQKENI. The ends were cut back, 2 bases at V and 6 bases at J, with 9 bases in the middle. This CDR3 is 13 amino acids long. This CDR3 is CASSPKSLDTQYF. The CDR3 DNA is TGTGCCAGCTCACCAAAAAGCTTGGATACGCAGTATTTT. The entire variable domain, with the rest obtained from reference TRBV18 and TRBJ2-3, is as follows: NAGVMQNPRHLVRRRGQEARLRCSPMKGHSHVYWYRQLPEEGLKFMVYLQKENIIDESGMPKERFSAEFPKEGPSILRIQQVVRGDSAAYFCASSPKSLDTQYFGPGTRLTVL.

V gene TRBV19 combines with J gene TRBJ1-1; TRBD1 might be the D (5 bases). This CDR3 is 14 amino acids long. V dropped 3 bases and J dropped 6 bases, with 14 bases sitting between them. Germline assignment: CDR1 LNHDA and CDR2 SQIVND (reference sequence). The CDR3 region has the DNA TGTGCCAGTAGTATCTCCTCAGGGTACGCTGAAGCTTTCTTT. It yields the protein CASSISSGYAEAFF.

The V gene is TRBV6-5, the J gene TRBJ2-1, with a tentative D call TRBD2 (5 bases). Deletions cut 8 bases from V and 2 bases from J, with 13 bases between. The CDR3 has 14 amino acids. Germline V lookup: CDR1 MNHEY, CDR2 SVGAGI. The chain's CDR3 is CASAIRAAYNEQFF. In nucleotides, the CDR3 is TGTGCCAGCGCTATCCGAGCGGCCTACAATGAGCAGTTCTTC.

This chain joins TRBV4-3 and TRBJ1-1; D not resolved. Per the germline V gene, CDR1 is LGHNA and CDR2 is YSLEER. The CDR3 extends over 13 amino acids. The germline V and J ends were trimmed by 4 bases and 6 bases, with 12 bases remaining between them. The CDR3 bases are TGCGCCAGCAGCCCAGAGGCGGGCGCTGAAGCTTTCTTT. This codes for CASSPEAGAEAFF.

J is TRBJ2-5 and V is TRBV9; a possible D gene is TRBD2 (5 bases). From germline, CDR1 is SGDLS and CDR2 YYNGEE. With 3 bases removed from V and 2 bases from J, the gap between germline ends came to 14 bases. The CDR3 runs 15 residues. CDR3 bases: TGTGCCAGCAGCGCCCAGAATGGCGGGCAAGAGACCCAGTACTTC. Translating gives CASSAQNGGQETQYF.

The V and J genes are TRBV6-6 and TRBJ1-2, with D perhaps TRBD1 (6 bases). Germline CDR1 and CDR2: MNHNY and SVGAGI (reference sequence). The CDR3 extends over 15 amino acids. Trimming removed 2 bases from V and 5 bases from J, with 15 bases in between. The CDR3 DNA sequence: TGTGCCAGCAGTTACAGGACCTCAGGGGTATATGGCTACACCTTC. It specifies CASSYRTSGVYGYTF.

V gene TRBV18 combines with J gene TRBJ1-1; D might be TRBD1 (5 bases). The CDR3 runs 14 residues. Germline V CDR1 and CDR2: KGHSH, LQKENI. The V end was cut by 4 bases, the J end by 0 bases, with 9 bases between. CDR3 in amino acids: CASSRDFMNTEAFF. The CDR3 coding sequence is TGTGCCAGCTCACGGGACTTCATGAACACTGAAGCTTTCTTT.

This clone appeared a few times. The rearrangement links TRBV29-1 to TRBJ2-7, with 11 bases lining up with TRBD1. CDR1 and CDR2 (germline): SQVTM, ANQGSEA. V shed 5 bases and J 3 bases; nucleotides not matched to a gene: 3. The CDR3 runs to 13 residues. CDR3 in DNA: TGCAGCGTTATAGGGACAGGGGGCTACGAGCAGTACTTC. Translating gives CSVIGTGGYEQYF.

This clone was seen only a few times. The rearrangement joins TRBV28 to TRBJ2-5, with 7 nucleotides matching TRBD1. The CDR3 sequence is 13 residues long. Germline lookup yields CDR1 MDHEN and CDR2 SYDVKM. With 3 bases clipped from V and 8 bases from J, the junction kept 6 bases outside the gene matches. CDR3 nucleotides: TGTGCCAGCAGTTTCAGACAGGGTGGAACCCAGTACTTC. Translating gives CASSFRQGGTQYF.

The gene calls are TRBV28 and TRBJ1-1; D is undetermined. The CDR3 runs 16 residues. Germline V gene sequence: CDR1 MDHEN, CDR2 SYDVKM. V lost 4 bases, J lost 5 bases, and 20 bases lay in between. This chain's CDR3 is CASSSPPPRDMTEAFF. CDR3 DNA sequence: TGTGCCAGCAGTTCCCCCCCACCCCGGGATATGACTGAAGCTTTCTTT.

The chain links TRBV7-2 to TRBJ2-5; D is possibly TRBD1 (7 bases). Trimming removed 5 bases at V and 2 bases at J, with 15 bases between. This CDR3 contains 15 residues. Per the germline V gene, CDR1 is SGHTA and CDR2 is FQGNSA. Here the CDR3 reads CASSPYRGGQETQYF. In nucleotides, the CDR3 is TGTGCCAGCAGCCCGTACAGGGGAGGACAAGAGACCCAGTACTTC. The full variable domain, in which reference TRBV7-2 and TRBJ2-5 provide the parts outside the CDR3, is GAGVSQSPSNKVTEKGKDVELRCDPISGHTALYWYRQSLGQGLEFLIYFQGNSAPDKSGLPSDRFSAERTGGSVSTLTIQRTQQEDSAVYLCASSPYRGGQETQYFGPGTRLLVL.